Included here is one T cell receptor (beta chain) sequence, with context. As yet, its antigen is unknown. The data were produced by immunoSEQ multiplex PCR, yet TCRdb's version contains in-frame clones alone and is incomplete. Here the sample spans a few million clones, around 90% being singletons. This entry comes from a study of shared clonotypes between healthy human individuals. Looking at the study overall: CD8 memory received one plate per donor, CD8 naive two, CD4 memory three and CD4 naive three. Study-level findings and limits: Generation probabilities of non-shared clonotypes were lower (relative to those shared by all four donors).

The ends were cut back, 2 bases at V and 6 bases at J, with 10 bases in the middle. From germline, CDR1 is WSHSY and CDR2 SAAADI. This CDR3 region has 14 residues. Memory CD4+ cells were the fraction left after CD45RA+ naive selection. V usage is TRBV10-2 and J usage is TRBJ2-2, with D tentatively TRBD2 (5 bases). The sequence was collected from a man younger than 35 in good health. Sequenced: naive CD4+ T cells sorted from blood. Subset described: CD45RA+ positively selected. The chain's CDR3 is CASSETAVAGELFF. The CDR3 DNA reads as TGCGCCAGCAGTGAGACAGCGGTCGCCGGGGAGCTGTTTTTT.